The 16 T cell receptor beta chains presented below share a single source sample, sequenced in a study of blood T cell repertoires in COVID-19. Sequencing used immunoSEQ multiplex PCR; TCRdb keeps in-frame clones, though not all of them. The data show roughly 300,000 clones, about 92% seen once. Sequencing was carried out using PBMCs or T cells enriched from blood (not recorded which). The receptors were gathered from a woman in her thirties who had recovered from COVID-19.

The chain links TRBV6-6 to TRBJ1-1, with 7 bases matching TRBD1. This CDR3 comprises 13 residues. J was trimmed by 3 bases and V by 2 bases; bases with no gene match: 0. From germline, CDR1 is MNHNY and CDR2 SVGAGI (reference sequence). The DNA for the CDR3 is TGTGCCAGCAGTTACGGACAGGACACTGAAGCTTTCTTT. Translating it yields CASSYGQDTEAFF.

The chain has TRBV6-5 and TRBJ2-5, with 13 positions matching TRBD2. Trimming cost V 6 bases and J 3 bases; bases outside gene matches: 4. The CDR3 is made up of 15 amino acids. In germline, CDR1 is MNHEY, CDR2 SVGAGI. The DNA for the CDR3 is TGTGCCAGCAGCTCCGGGACTAGCGGGAAAGAGACCCAGTACTTC. Translation gives CASSSGTSGKETQYF.

V gene TRBV30 combines with J gene TRBJ1-1, with a weak D call TRBD1 (6 bases). V gave up 1 base and J gave up 0 bases, with 15 bases separating them. Germline loops: CDR1 GTSNPN, CDR2 SVGIG (reference sequence). The CDR3 has 16 residues. The DNA for the CDR3 is TGTGCCTGGAGTGAGGGGGTCAGGTTTATGAACACTGAAGCTTTCTTT. It yields the protein CAWSEGVRFMNTEAFF.

The J gene is TRBJ2-1, the V gene TRBV7-2; the match to TRBD2 covers 11 bases. The CDR3 runs 15 residues. Germline-derived CDR1 and CDR2 are SGHTA and FQGNSA. With V trimmed by 1 base and J by 9 bases, 5 bases remained unmatched. CDR3 region: CASSLGLAGSSEQFF. The CDR3 DNA is TGTGCCAGCAGCTTAGGACTAGCGGGATCTAGTGAGCAGTTCTTC.

The chain has TRBV24-1 and TRBJ2-3, with TRBD2 identical over 8 bases. CDR1 and CDR2 from the germline V gene are KGHDR and SFDVKD. The CDR3 sequence is 17 residues long. V was pared by 3 bases and J by 0 bases, with 7 bases of the junction left unmatched. For the CDR3, the DNA is TGTGCCACCAGTGATCCTATAGCGGGGACTAGCACAGATACGCAGTATTTT. Amino acid sequence: CATSDPIAGTSTDTQYF.

This clone was picked up one time. The chain is built from TRBV7-8 and TRBJ2-1; 7 bases are shared with TRBD1. The length of the CDR3 is 15 residues. Looked up from germline, CDR1 is SGHVS and CDR2 is FQNEAQ. The V gene end was trimmed by 5 bases and the J gene end by 5 bases; junction bases not matched to a gene: 9. The CDR3 spells CASSEPGQMNNEQFF. In DNA, the CDR3 is TGTGCCAGCAGCGAACCGGGACAGATGAACAATGAGCAGTTCTTC.

The chain is built from TRBV5-4 and TRBJ1-2; no clear D. V lost 0 bases and J lost 13, with 13 bases in between. The CDR3 has 12 amino acids. The germline V gene has CDR1 SGHNT and CDR2 YYREEE (reference sequence). In DNA, the CDR3 is TGTGCCAGCAGCTTGGGGACTCCCCCCGGCACCTTC. It specifies CASSLGTPPGTF.

The chain uses TRBV23-1 and TRBJ1-6, with 12 bases lining up with TRBD1. TRBV23-1 is filed as an ORF, its function uncertain. The ends lost 2 bases at V and 8 bases at J; junction bases unmatched: 13. This CDR3 contains 19 residues. Here the CDR3 DNA reads TGCGCCAGCAGTCAAAGCTTCCCGGGGACAGGGGGCCAGGATTCACCCCTCCACTTT. This translates into CASSQSFPGTGGQDSPLHF.

The CDR3, as DNA: TGTGCCAGCAGCCCGACTAGCGGGGGGCTCGTCGAGCAGTACTTC. Translation gives CASSPTSGGLVEQYF. This chain joins TRBV7-9 and TRBJ2-7, with 13 bases fitting TRBD2. The germline V gene encodes CDR1 SEHNR and CDR2 FQNEAQ (reference sequence). The CDR3 contains 15 residues. The trim removed 5 bases at V and 6 bases at J, leaving 7 bases unmatched.

The J gene is TRBJ1-3, the V gene TRBV7-2; the match to TRBD1 covers 7 bases. From germline, CDR1 is SGHTA and CDR2 FQGNSA. CDR3 length: 17 amino acids. The junction had 13 bases not matched to a gene; V was cut back by 5 bases and J by 3 bases. As DNA, the CDR3 is TGTGCCAGCAGCCCCGTAGGAGGGGGCGCCGTTGGAAACACCATATATTTT. It translates to CASSPVGGGAVGNTIYF.

This chain joins TRBV7-9 and TRBJ1-1; D may be TRBD1 (5 bases). This CDR3 has 16 amino acids. Germline V gene sequence: CDR1 SEHNR, CDR2 FQNEAQ (reference sequence). The V and J ends lost 3 bases and 5 bases respectively, with 19 bases between them. The DNA of the CDR3 is TGTGCCAGCAGCTTTCGTGGAGGGGCGGGTTGGACTGAAGCTTTCTTT. Protein: CASSFRGGAGWTEAFF.

Here the CDR3 reads CASCQGPNTRETQYF. Here the CDR3 DNA reads TGTGCCAGCTGTCAGGGGCCTAACACAAGAGAGACCCAGTACTTC. The chain has TRBV6-5 and TRBJ2-5, with a possible D match to TRBD1 (6 bases). The germline V gene has CDR1 MNHEY and CDR2 SVGAGI. Trimming removed 8 bases from V and 4 bases from J, with 20 bases in between. This CDR3 has 15 amino acids.

The CDR3 region is CASSQDSPGTNYGYTF. The DNA for the CDR3 is TGCGCCAGCAGCCAAGATTCTCCGGGAACTAACTATGGCTACACCTTC. The rearrangement joins TRBV4-3 to TRBJ1-2; no definite D call. This CDR3 contains 16 residues. Germline V gene lookup returns CDR1 LGHNA and CDR2 YSLEER. The V gene lost 0 bases and the J gene lost 0 bases, with 11 bases spanning the gap.

The chain is built from TRBV19 and TRBJ1-2, with D unclear. The length of the CDR3 is 16 residues. CDR1 and CDR2 from the germline V gene are LNHDA and SQIVND (reference sequence). The V and J ends lost 0 bases and 3 bases respectively, with 14 bases between them. CDR3 amino acids: CASSIDASQRYYGYTF. CDR3 nucleotides: TGTGCCAGTAGTATAGACGCCTCCCAGAGGTACTATGGCTACACCTTC.

J is TRBJ2-2 and V is TRBV6-5; tentatively, D is TRBD1 (5 bases). Trimming took 7 bases from V and 6 from J, leaving 15 bases between them. CDR1 is MNHEY, CDR2 SVGAGI, per germline. The CDR3 consists of 14 residues. The CDR3 reads CASKGHSYAGELFF. CDR3 DNA: TGTGCCAGCAAGGGGCATAGTTACGCCGGGGAGCTGTTTTTT.

This clone has only one observation. This chain joins TRBV7-9 and TRBJ1-2; D is possibly TRBD1 (6 bases). The length of the CDR3 is 16 residues. V was trimmed by 5 bases and J by 8 bases, leaving 24 bases between them. Germline V gene sequence: CDR1 SEHNR, CDR2 FQNEAQ (reference sequence). The CDR3 nucleotides are TGTGCCAGCAGCCAAACGACAGCCGGGGGGCCAAGAGGCTACACCTTC. The encoded protein is CASSQTTAGGPRGYTF.